The rows below give T cell receptor beta chains drawn from one sample of a study of blood T cells in healthy people across ages. TCRdb itself ran the 5' RACE reads through MiXCR, one entry per CDR3 protein. The table lists about 970,000 distinct CDR3 sequences, approximately 50% of them singletons. The sequencing input was blood. Receptor source: a woman aged 55-70 years in good health. CDR3s include the opening cysteine and the closing phenylalanine or tryptophan. The order of the fields is D gene, J gene, V gene, clone size, CDR3 DNA, CDR3 protein. D genes are given only for firm matches. The listing skips clone size in some rows; elsewhere it reads once, few, many or a size class.

.	TRBJ2-1	TRBV4-2	.	TGTGCCAGCAGCCAAGTTGGTAGCGGAGCCTACAATGAGCAGTTCTTC	CASSQVGSGAYNEQFF
TRBD2	TRBJ2-2	TRBV25-1	once	TGTGCCACAGTCCGTAGCGGGAAAGGCGGGGAGCTGTTTTTT	CATVRSGKGGELFF
.	TRBJ2-3	TRBV4-3	few	TGCGCCAGCACTCATAGGGTTACGCAGTATTTT	CASTHRVTQYF
.	TRBJ2-2	TRBV4-1	.	TGCGCCAGCAGCCAGGGGACTGGCGGGGAGCTGTTTTTT	CASSQGTGGELFF
TRBD2	TRBJ2-3	TRBV11-2	few	TGTGCCAGCAGCTCCACGATAGGACTAGCGGGCGGGGACACAGATACGCAGTATTTT	CASSSTIGLAGGDTDTQYF
.	TRBJ2-3	TRBV4-2	few	TGTGCCAGCAGCCAATCCGGGGCCACAGATACGCAGTATTTT	CASSQSGATDTQYF
TRBD1	TRBJ2-7	TRBV7-9	few	TGTGCCAGCATGAAGACAGGGGACGTTTGGGCCTACGAGCAGTACTTC	CASMKTGDVWAYEQYF
TRBD2	TRBJ2-5	TRBV20-1	.	TGCAGTGCTAGAGTACCTAGCGGGTCCCGGACCCAGTACTTC	CSARVPSGSRTQYF
TRBD2	TRBJ2-1	TRBV7-9	.	TGTGCCAGCAGCGCGACTAGCGCTAATGAGCAGTTCTTC	CASSATSANEQFF
.	TRBJ2-2	TRBV27	once	TGTGCCAGCAGACCCATCGTGAGGACCGGGGAGCTGTTTTTT	CASRPIVRTGELFF
.	TRBJ2-7	TRBV20-1	few	TGCAGTGCTAGGTCACCGACGGGAAGCTACGAGCAGTACTTC	CSARSPTGSYEQYF
.	TRBJ1-5	TRBV24-1	few	TGTGCCACCAGTGATTTGGGCAATCAGCCCCAGCATTTT	CATSDLGNQPQHF
.	TRBJ1-6	TRBV12-3/TRBV12-4	.	TGTGCCAGCAGTTTAGGGGCAGGGTCCTATAATTCACCCCTCCACTTT	CASSLGAGSYNSPLHF
.	TRBJ2-7	TRBV20-1	.	TGCAGTGCTAGAGGGAAAGGGGACGGCTACGAGCAGTACTTC	CSARGKGDGYEQYF
TRBD2	TRBJ2-7	TRBV7-9	few	TGTGCCAGCAGCTTACTGGGATCCGTAGCGGGAAGGACTTATACCGGCTACGAGCAGTACTTC	CASSLLGSVAGRTYTGYEQYF
TRBD1	TRBJ2-7	TRBV10-3	.	TGTGCCATCAGGGACTCGACAGGGTTAGTTTACGAGCGGTACTTC	CAIRDSTGLVYERYF
.	TRBJ2-1	TRBV3-1	once	TGTGCCAGCAGCCAGCACCTAGAATACAATGAGCAGTTCTTC	CASSQHLEYNEQFF
TRBD1	TRBJ1-4	TRBV30	.	TGTGCCTGGAGTGTAGGATGGGGACAGAATGAAAAACTGTTTTTT	CAWSVGWGQNEKLFF
.	TRBJ2-5	TRBV12-3/TRBV12-4	.	TGTGCCAGCAGTGTTCAGGGGTCGGGTCTCCAAGAGACCCAGTACTTC	CASSVQGSGLQETQYF
.	TRBJ2-2	TRBV25-1	.	TGTGCCAGCAGCCCCCCGGGAAAAGCCACCGGGGAGCTGTTTTTT	CASSPPGKATGELFF
TRBD2	TRBJ2-1	TRBV4-1	.	TGCGCCAGCAGCCAAGGGACTAGCGGGGGGAGTAATGAGCAGTTCTTC	CASSQGTSGGSNEQFF
.	TRBJ2-1	TRBV12-3/TRBV12-4	.	TGTGCCAGCAGTTTAGCGTCGGGAGAGATGTTCTTC	CASSLASGEMFF
.	TRBJ2-5	TRBV7-2	many	TGTGCCAGCAGCTTAGGACCGTACCAAGAGACCCAGTACTTC	CASSLGPYQETQYF
.	TRBJ1-2	TRBV7-2	few	TGTGCCAGCAGCTTATCGGTAGGACTTAACTATGGCTACACCTTC	CASSLSVGLNYGYTF
TRBD2	TRBJ2-7	TRBV4-3	.	TGCGCCAGCAGCCATGATGGCGGGAGGGGTGACGAGCAGTACTTC	CASSHDGGRGDEQYF
.	TRBJ2-4	TRBV10-1	.	TGCGCCAGCAGCGAAAGGGGAGCCAAAAACATTCAGTACTTC	CASSERGAKNIQYF
.	TRBJ2-3	TRBV28	.	TGTGCCAGCAGTTTTGGCGGAGGAGGGGATACGCAGTATTTT	CASSFGGGGDTQYF
TRBD2	TRBJ2-7	TRBV7-3	.	TGTGCCAGCAGCTCGGGGTATCGAGGGAGGGGCTACGAGCAGTACTTC	CASSSGYRGRGYEQYF
TRBD1	TRBJ2-5	TRBV12-3/TRBV12-4	.	TGTGCCAGCAGTCCGAGGACAGGGGCGGGGGAGCAGTACTTC	CASSPRTGAGEQYF
.	TRBJ2-5	TRBV6-2/TRBV6-3	once	TGTGCCAGCAGAGGTGGACGGGGCGCGCAGTACTTC	CASRGGRGAQYF
TRBD2	TRBJ2-1	TRBV28	.	TGTGCCAGCAGCAAGGGCACTAGCGGGAGTAATGAGCAGTTCTTC	CASSKGTSGSNEQFF
TRBD2	TRBJ2-7	TRBV4-2	.	TGTGCCGGCAGCCAAGCTAGCGGGAATTACGAGCAGTACTTC	CAGSQASGNYEQYF
.	TRBJ2-4	TRBV29-1	.	TGCAGCGTTCAGGACGGACTCCGAGCCAAAAACATTCAGTACTTC	CSVQDGLRAKNIQYF
.	TRBJ2-6	TRBV3-1	few	TGTGCCAGCAGCCAGGTGGTTGGGGCCAACGTCCTGACTTTC	CASSQVVGANVLTF
.	TRBJ2-7	TRBV5-6	.	TGTGCCAGCAGCTTGGGCCTCTCCAGAGTCTACGAGCAGTACTTC	CASSLGLSRVYEQYF
.	TRBJ2-7	TRBV2	.	TGTGCCAGCAGTGAAGCTTTGCCCTACGAGCAGTACTTC	CASSEALPYEQYF
.	TRBJ1-4	TRBV12-3/TRBV12-4	.	TGTGCCAGCAGTTTCAAGGGCGGGCCTAATGAAAAACTGTTTTTT	CASSFKGGPNEKLFF
TRBD1	TRBJ1-2	TRBV3-1	.	TGTGCCAGCGGGAGACAGGGTGATGGCTACACCTTC	CASGRQGDGYTF
.	TRBJ2-7	TRBV11-2	.	TGTGCCAGCAGCTCATCTCGGGACTTAACCTACGAGCAGTACTTC	CASSSSRDLTYEQYF
.	TRBJ2-7	TRBV7-9	.	TGTGCCAGCAGCTTAGGGTCAGGCCTTACCTACGAGCAGTACTTC	CASSLGSGLTYEQYF
.	TRBJ1-5	TRBV12-3/TRBV12-4	few	TGTGCCAGCAGTTTAAGGATTGGGGGCAATCAGCCCCAGCATTTT	CASSLRIGGNQPQHF
.	TRBJ2-3	TRBV20-1	.	TGCAGTGCGGGAGCGTTGAACGAGGATACGCAGTATTTT	CSAGALNEDTQYF
TRBD2	TRBJ2-7	TRBV29-1	.	TGCAGCGTTATTACTAGCGGATCCTACGAGCAGTACTTC	CSVITSGSYEQYF
.	TRBJ2-7	TRBV5-5	few	TGTGCCAGCAGCTTGGAGTCCAAAGGGACCTACGAGCAGTACTTC	CASSLESKGTYEQYF
TRBD1	TRBJ1-2	TRBV29-1	few	TGCAGCGTTGGACAGGGTACCTATGGCTACACCTTC	CSVGQGTYGYTF
.	TRBJ1-2	TRBV20-1	.	TGCAGTGCTAGAGCCCCAGGGTTCTATGGCTACACCTTC	CSARAPGFYGYTF
TRBD2	TRBJ2-3	TRBV29-1	many	TGCAGCGTTGTAGGGTCGGGAGGGAATACGCAGTATTTT	CSVVGSGGNTQYF
TRBD1	TRBJ2-5	TRBV5-1	few	TGCGCCAGCAGCTTGGGGACAGGCAGCTACGTTTTGTACTTC	CASSLGTGSYVLYF
TRBD2	TRBJ2-3	TRBV12-3/TRBV12-4	.	TGTGCCAGCAGTTTAGGCGGGAGTCCCTCGGATACGCAGTATTTT	CASSLGGSPSDTQYF
.	TRBJ2-3	TRBV3-1	.	TGTGCCAGCAGCCTTCTAGTTTCAGATACGCAGTATTTT	CASSLLVSDTQYF
TRBD1	TRBJ2-5	TRBV28	few	TGTGCCGGCCCCGACAGGGGGCGAGATGAGACCCAGTACTTC	CAGPDRGRDETQYF
TRBD2	TRBJ2-5	TRBV12-5	few	TGTGCTAGTGGAACCGGACTAGCCGGGGAAGAGACCCAGTACTTC	CASGTGLAGEETQYF
TRBD2	TRBJ2-1	TRBV7-8	few	TGTGCCAGCAGCCGGCGGACTAGCGGCCTCAATGAGCAGTTCTTC	CASSRRTSGLNEQFF
TRBD2	TRBJ2-7	TRBV27	once	TGTGCCAGCTCAGTAGCGGGAGGGCGAATATACGAGCAGTACTTC	CASSVAGGRIYEQYF
TRBD1	TRBJ1-2	TRBV15	.	TGTGCCACCAGCCTGGACAGGGCCTATGGCTACACCTTC	CATSLDRAYGYTF